This passage covers 12 T cell receptor beta chains from one sample sequenced in a study of T cell responses to AZD1222 COVID-19 vaccine. The protocol was immunoSEQ multiplex PCR, while the TCRdb copy is restricted to in-frame clones and leaves out a portion. The table has 150,000 or so clones, around 90% seen once. The sequencing here drew on peripheral blood, taken on day 0 of AZD1222 vaccination. Receptor source: an adult in good health.

V usage is TRBV6-5 and J usage is TRBJ2-2; a weak D match, TRBD1 (5 bases). Germline values: CDR1 MNHEY, CDR2 SVGAGI. V shed 4 bases and J shed 4 bases, with 13 bases lying between them. The CDR3 consists of 15 residues. DNA of the CDR3: TGTGCCAGCAGTTCCGTACAAGGGGCCACCGGGGAGCTGTTTTTT. As protein: CASSSVQGATGELFF.

This clone was counted a single time. The chain employs TRBV4-3 and TRBJ1-6; D is unresolved. Germline CDR1 and CDR2: LGHNA and YSLEER. Trimming stripped 4 bases from V and 5 bases from J, with 12 bases between. The length of the CDR3 is 15 residues. CDR3 in amino acids: CASSLVALDNSPLHF. In DNA, the CDR3 is TGCGCCAGCAGCCTAGTAGCCTTGGATAATTCACCCCTCCACTTT.

The V and J genes are TRBV29-1 and TRBJ2-7, with TRBD1 identical over 7 bases. Germline V gene lookup returns CDR1 SQVTM and CDR2 ANQGSEA. The CDR3 has 13 amino acids. The ends lost 2 bases at V and 4 bases at J; junction bases unmatched: 5. The CDR3 here is CSVENGDSYEQYF. The CDR3, as DNA: TGCAGCGTTGAAAACGGGGACAGTTACGAGCAGTACTTC.

This chain joins TRBV7-3 and TRBJ1-1; tentatively, D is TRBD1 (6 bases). The germline CDR1 and CDR2 sequences are SGHTA and FQGTGA. V lost 5 bases to trimming and J lost 1 base, with 8 bases between them. The CDR3 has 13 residues. DNA for the CDR3: TGTGCCAGCAGCCAGGGGACGAACACTGAAGCTTTCTTT. Translated: CASSQGTNTEAFF.

This chain connects TRBV19 to TRBJ1-3, with 7 bases matching TRBD1. V was clipped by 5 bases and J by 2 bases; unmatched bases: 0. The CDR3 runs 13 residues. Germline V gene data show CDR1 as LNHDA and CDR2 as SQIVND (reference sequence). This CDR3 reads CASSGTAGNTIYF. CDR3 bases: TGTGCCAGTAGTGGGACAGCTGGAAACACCATATATTTT.

The DNA of the CDR3 is TGTGCCAGCAGCTCCCAGCGGGGCCAAAACTATGGCTACACCTTC. Translation: CASSSQRGQNYGYTF. The chain links TRBV3-1 (or the pseudogene TRBV3-2) to TRBJ1-2; tentatively, D is TRBD1 (5 bases). V was trimmed by 5 bases and J by 2 bases, leaving 15 bases between them. The CDR3 consists of 15 residues. The germline V gene has CDR1 LGHDT and CDR2 YNNKEL (reference sequence).

This rearrangement joins TRBV5-1 to TRBJ2-1; 7 bases agree with TRBD1. Losses at the gene ends were 1 base for V and 0 bases for J; bases not matched to a gene: 10. Looked up from germline, CDR1 is SGHRS and CDR2 is YFSETQ. The CDR3 has 18 amino acids. The CDR3 DNA sequence: TGCGCCAGCAGCTTGCAGGGTCCTACAGGGGACTCCTACAATGAGCAGTTCTTC. Translating gives CASSLQGPTGDSYNEQFF.

This clone was counted once. V and J are TRBV6-5 and TRBJ2-1, with a weak D call TRBD2 (6 bases). The CDR3 contains 15 residues. V lost 6 bases and J lost 8, with 20 bases in between. CDR1 and CDR2 (germline): MNHEY, SVGAGI. The CDR3 here is CASSKSGHPLDEQFF. CDR3 bases: TGTGCCAGCAGCAAAAGCGGGCACCCTCTCGATGAGCAGTTCTTC.

Concerning this clone itself: One end of the junction does not line up with germline, which may come from a read error. The rearrangement links TRBV7-2 to TRBJ1-1, with D unclear. In germline, CDR1 is SGHTA, CDR2 FQGNSA. This CDR3 is 14 amino acids long. CDR3 DNA sequence: TGTGCCAGCAGCATAGCCGGGAATGGGGTTGAAGCTTTCTTT. Translation: CASSIAGNGVEAFF.

This chain links TRBV2 with TRBJ1-1; 7 nucleotides line up with TRBD1. Losses at the gene ends were 8 bases for V and 6 bases for J; bases not matched to a gene: 12. The length of the CDR3 is 14 residues. Germline lookup yields CDR1 SNHLY and CDR2 FYNNEI. CDR3 DNA sequence: TGTGCCAGCGGACAGACAGGGCTCCTCGCTGAAGCTTTCTTT. As protein: CASGQTGLLAEAFF. Supplemented by reference TRBV2 and TRBJ1-1, the full variable domain reads EPEVTQTPSHQVTQMGQEVILRCVPISNHLYFYWYRQILGQKVEFLVSFYNNEISEKSEIFDDQFSVERPDGSNFTLKIRSTKLEDSAMYFCASGQTGLLAEAFFGQGTRLTVV.

This clone was counted between two and nine times. The chain recombines TRBV27 with TRBJ1-2; a possible D gene is TRBD1 (6 bases). The germline CDR1 and CDR2 sequences are MNHEY and SMNVEV (reference sequence). This CDR3 region has 12 residues. The V and J ends lost 10 bases and 2 bases respectively, with 11 bases between them. In nucleotides, the CDR3 is TGTGCCACCCAGGACAGAAACTATGGCTACACCTTC. This gives the protein CATQDRNYGYTF.

The genes are TRBV30 and TRBJ1-6; no clear D gene. CDR1 GTSNPN and CDR2 SVGIG come from the germline V gene (reference sequence). V was clipped by 0 bases and J by 7 bases, with 10 bases between them. The CDR3 loop spans 14 amino acids. The CDR3 loop reads CAWSVRGNNSPLHF. The CDR3 nucleotides read TGTGCCTGGAGTGTACGGGGTAACAATTCACCCCTCCACTTT.